This T cell receptor (beta chain) was found in a study of cytomegalovirus exposure and HLA in healthy donors. Study-wide results and caveats: Later on, a genetic analysis was performed. It linked a missense variant in DCLRE1C with V- and J-gene trimming of TCR beta.

This clone was seen only once. Its antigen is not identified. Compared with germline, one end of the junction differs, possibly owing to a read error. 13 Jbeta primers and 60 Vbeta primers were used for the PCR. Method: immunoSEQ multiplex PCR; TCRdb's copy keeps in-frame clones and lacks some. The table shows about 150,000 clones, with about two thirds occurring only once. Per germline, CDR1 SNHLY and CDR2 FYNNEI. This CDR3 has 12 amino acids. The sequence was collected from a woman aged 55-70 years in good health and CMV-seropositive. This chain uses TRBV2 with TRBJ1-2; TRBD1 agrees at 8 bases. The sample comprised PBMCs. The CDR3 here is CASTSLGGTGPF. The CDR3, as DNA: TGTGCCAGCACTTCCTTGGGGGGGACAGGTCCATTC. Full variable domain (remainder filled in from reference TRBV2 and TRBJ1-2): EPEVTQTPSHQVTQMGQEVILRCVPISNHLYFYWYRQILGQKVEFLVSFYNNEISEKSEIFDDQFSVERPDGSNFTLKIRSTKLEDSAMYFCASTSLGGTGPFGSGTRLTVV.